One sample yielded the 4 T cell receptor beta chains listed below, sequenced in a study of T-cell reconstitution after alpha-beta-depleted transplantation in children. Preparation of the TCRbeta library was carried out with unique molecular identifiers. One entry per CDR3 protein results from TCRdb running MiXCR on the PCR reads. The data hold 450,000 to 500,000 distinct CDR3 sequences, with around an eighth observed a single time. Material: PBMCs from the stem cell graft donor, obtained from the stem cell graft. These receptors came from a human donor who donated a stem cell graft to a child with combined immunodeficiency.

CDR3 residues: CASSLGAAPWGYTF. As DNA, the CDR3 is TGTGCCAGCAGCTTAGGGGCAGCCCCGTGGGGCTACACCTTC. The chain uses TRBV7-2 and TRBJ1-2; unclear D gene. This CDR3 has 14 residues. Per the germline V gene, CDR1 is SGHTA and CDR2 is FQGNSA. V lost 1 base to trimming and J lost 8 bases, with 14 bases between them.

This clonotype was picked up many times. V usage is TRBV20-1 and J usage is TRBJ1-5; D is possibly TRBD1 (6 bases). V lost 0 bases to trimming and J lost 6 bases, with 15 bases between them. CDR3 length: 15 residues. Germline CDR1 DFQATT, CDR2 SNEGSKA (reference sequence). The CDR3 sequence is CSARDNGGRGQPQHF. CDR3 in DNA: TGCAGTGCTAGAGATAATGGGGGCAGGGGTCAGCCCCAGCATTTT.

In its sample, this clonotype was seen a few times. This chain links TRBV27 with TRBJ2-1, with D possibly being TRBD2 (6 bases). CDR3 size: 13 residues. The V gene lost 6 bases and the J gene lost 8 bases, with 14 bases spanning the gap. The germline CDR1 and CDR2 sequences are MNHEY and SMNVEV (reference sequence). CDR3 sequence reads: CASSPTSIHEQFF. The CDR3 DNA follows: TGTGCCAGCAGCCCGACTAGTATCCATGAGCAGTTCTTC.

The J gene is TRBJ1-1, the V gene TRBV5-5; D remains ambiguous. Trimming removed 2 bases at V and 1 base at J, with 15 bases between. The CDR3 contains 16 residues. Germline CDR1 reads SGHKS; CDR2 reads YYEKEE (reference sequence). CDR3 sequence: CASSLTLGAGNTEAFF. The CDR3 nucleotides are TGTGCCAGCAGCTTAACTTTAGGCGCTGGGAACACTGAAGCTTTCTTT.